The subject of this entry is one TCR beta chain. It lacks a known antigen. The input lacks base qualities; no much larger clone sits a single base away. The method behind the library was the immunoSEQ multiplex PCR assay. For the multiplex PCR, a mixture combining 60 forward primers for TCR Vbeta segments and 13 reverse primers for TCR Jbeta segments was used. A multiplex PCR assay on genomic DNA amplified the CDR3 region of rearranged TCR beta genes. Amplified TCR beta libraries were sequenced as 87-base-pair reads on the Illumina HiSeq System. Per the authors' processing: A later analysis tallied tens of millions of unique TCR beta chains across the 600 to 700 repertoires, and approximately 12 million of those chains were shared by two or more donors. Raw reads were error-corrected and collapsed into unique sequences with a nearest-neighbor algorithm that merged closely related sequences to remove PCR and sequencing errors. To assign V, D and J gene segments, CDR3 sequences were aligned to IMGT reference sequences. For a sequence to be retained, a match of at least six nucleotides to both a V gene segment and a J gene segment was required. A rearrangement counted as productive if the CDR3 had no stop codons and remained in frame with V and J, and every other rearrangement counted as non-productive. CDR3 was defined according to IMGT convention as the region running from the second conserved V-encoded cysteine to the conserved J-encoded phenylalanine. In an earlier analysis of around 640 of the donors, sequences lacking an unambiguous match to a single V gene segment were excluded. An earlier analysis of some 610 of the donors called V segments functional above 56.7% productive rearrangements and segregating when the between-donor standard deviation exceeded 5%. A statistical classification framework was built for diagnosing cytomegalovirus status from the catalog of TCR beta chain sequences. In a later analysis, V and J genes were assigned by comparing TCR nucleotide sequences against IMGT/GENE-DB human TR gene sequences. Using the TCRdist pipeline, a later analysis assigned CDR3 sequences along with most-parsimonious VDJ recombination scenarios. In a later analysis, every TCR beta chain was defined by the combination of its CDR3 amino acid sequence and its V-gene family, and reads without a unique V-gene family were dropped. In a later analysis, 450 to 600 highly shared, low-generation-probability nucleotide sequences were removed to address suspected cross-contamination and a sequencing artifact. In a later analysis, a clonal expansion index was calculated for each public chain from normalized within-repertoire ranks of inferred template counts. A later analysis computed generation probabilities with a VDJ recombination model fitted to out-of-frame rearrangements, and checked the results against IGoR. In a later analysis, hypergeometric tests were used to score TCR-TCR, TCR-HLA and TCR-CMV co-occurrence, with a repertoire-size bias correction applied to TCR pairs. A later analysis estimated false discovery rates by permuting HLA or CMV assignments 20 times. In a later analysis, co-occurring TCRs were grouped with DBSCAN, and TCRdist sequence similarity was added when clustering was performed within HLA-allele-positive subsets. For co-occurrence clustering, repertoires with fewer than 30,000 or more than 120,000 public chains were excluded, along with five or six repertoires with anomalous nucleotide sharing. Imported from immuneACCESS, the table was reduced by TCRdb to in-frame sequences with V and J called. These copies leave out some clones; in studies compared against another copy, an unresolved V gene accounts for under half, and the cause of the remainder is not known. V and J calls and clone size come straight from that table; D and trimming were deduced from the DNA. Present in this sample are roughly 100,000 clones, roughly 75% of which were seen just once. Of the sample, roughly 2.5% falls within the top ten clones.

The cohort consisted of some 670 healthy bone marrow donors. At the time of sampling, all cohort members were nominally healthy, though unrecorded immune exposures were likely present. The donor tested CMV seronegative, placing the donor among the 350 or so seronegative members of the cohort. A peripheral blood sample was provided by each donor, and peripheral blood mononuclear cells were used for TCR beta sequencing. Genomic DNA was extracted from the blood cell samples with the Qiagen DNeasy Blood Extraction Kit. The sample comes from a study of cytomegalovirus exposure and HLA in healthy donors (dated by TCRdb to about 2017). For context, the study as a whole: An earlier analysis of several hundred of the donors reported about 260 Gb of sequence data and around 110 million unique TCR beta sequences obtained from 180 million or so T cells. Roughly 300 gigabases of sequencing data and 91 million or so unique TCR sequences made up an early release that covered about 640 HLA-typed donors. Of the roughly 390 genotyped donors, 80% to 90% were placed in the genetic ancestry cluster associated with self-reported Caucasian donors. The aim of the study was to test whether cataloging public T cell receptors could identify signatures of past pathogen exposure. The study used immunosequencing to profile the T cell repertoires of several hundred subjects and linked those repertoires to cytomegalovirus serostatus. In addition to the first cohort of approximately 670 subjects, a separate validation cohort of 120 different subjects was used. To predict cytomegalovirus infection status, the study brought together high-throughput TCR immunosequencing, statistical association of individual TCRs with disease status, and machine learning. To study patterns of TCR occurrence, a later analysis re-analyzed previously published TCR beta repertoires from 600 to 750 donors and added high-resolution HLA genotyping. In the later analysis, no new phenotypic data were used to find candidate immune exposures; instead, reliance was placed on TCR beta sequences and their occurrence across donors. An earlier analysis of 587 of the donors applied high-throughput TCR beta sequencing to assess whether each TCR beta V gene segment acted as functional or pseudogenic. Donor age, sex, ethnicity and CMV serostatus were compiled alongside the repertoire data. In a later genetic analysis, genome-wide SNP genotypes for about 65% of the roughly 670 donors were used, and that subset was treated as a discovery cohort. All discovery cohort repertoires had been generated on a single sequencing platform. Class I and class II HLA loci were covered by the typing at four-digit resolution. Typing coverage varied by locus: 629-630 donors for A, B, C, DRB1 and DQB1; roughly 510 for DQA1; about 570 for DPA1; approximately 490 for DPB1. A few DR-DQ haplotypes were treated as single units for association and clustering because of strong linkage in the cohort. Among some 400 genotyped donors of the cohort, an average of 235,054 unique TCR beta nucleotide sequences were sequenced per donor, roughly 18% of them non-productive.

Ends trimmed: V by 4 bases, J by 3 bases; bases unmatched to a gene: 4. Measured from the cysteine to the phenylalanine, the CDR3 is 15 residues long. Just CDR3 DNA is preserved here, 45 bases in frame from base 1. CDR1 is given as SGHRS and CDR2 as YFSETQ, both from the germline V gene. What the research found in general, with its limitations: A further reported finding was that TCR beta sequences accurately predicted the HLA-A and HLA-B alleles for most subjects in the first cohort. The presence/absence analyses assumed that sequencing depth was roughly uniform across donors, and that assumption may not be true. In a later analysis, several top co-occurrence clusters were reported to appear linked to parvovirus B19, influenza, CMV and Epstein-Barr virus. Some IMGT-functional V segments, including TRBV6-2 and TRBV6-3, could not be distinguished by the 87-base-pair reads and were therefore excluded. When HLA alleles, especially DR and DQ, strongly co-occurred, attributing TCR associations to individual alleles was difficult. For the cohort, immune exposure information was limited to CMV serostatus. The cohort was sequenced for TCR beta chains only, and without alpha or paired-chain data the features that could be detected were limited. The study gave a list of under 200 TCR beta chains associated with cytomegalovirus. Specific HLA alleles were associated with 15,000 to 20,000 TCR beta sequences at a false discovery rate of 0.05 in a later analysis. In vitro tests confirmed that a few of the cytomegalovirus-associated TCR beta chains recognize cytomegalovirus antigens. The authors suggested that the approach could potentially be generalized to other disease states and immunological phenotypes. In a later analysis, most CMV-associated TCR beta chains were found to appear HLA-restricted, with HLA associations seemingly driven largely by CMV exposure. Because counts were too low, roughly 18 rarely observed V segments, including chromosome 9 orphons, were left out of the earlier analysis of about 500 of the donors. According to a later genetic analysis, donors in an Asian-associated ancestry cluster had fewer N-insertions in productive TCRs than the roughly 670-donor mean. While some public TCRs were present in many individuals, most TCR sequences turned up only very rarely across donors. In a later analysis, HLA-associated TCR beta chains showed more clonal expansion and lower generation probabilities than non-associated chains that were equally common. According to a later analysis, TCR association rates differed among HLA loci, with DRB1 alleles showing the most associated TCRs and HLA-C alleles showing the fewest. The classifier was reported to diagnose cytomegalovirus status with high specificity and sensitivity in both the original and validation cohorts. In an earlier analysis of roughly 500 of the donors, most TCR beta V segments appeared in productive rearrangements about 90% or about 30% of the time, broadly matching IMGT annotations. Because some donors lacked HLA typing at each locus, the association tests relied only on the typed subset. Linkage disequilibrium might explain the correlated functional status among segregating V segments, but an unknown experimental factor could not be ruled out. An association between a missense DCLRE1C variant and V-gene and J-gene trimming of TCR beta chains was found in a later genetic analysis and replicated in an independent cohort. A cluster of highly shared sequence variants was judged likely to represent a technical artifact of the sequencing pipeline.

Sequenced material: PBMCs. This TCR was sampled from a man aged 40-49 years in good health and CMV-seronegative. The V gene is TRBV5-1 and the J gene is TRBJ2-7, and 13 junction bases match TRBD2. The DNA is as follows: TGCGCCAGCAGCGGACTAGCGGGGGCCTACTACGAGCAGTACTTC. Its coded protein is CASSGLAGAYYEQYF.